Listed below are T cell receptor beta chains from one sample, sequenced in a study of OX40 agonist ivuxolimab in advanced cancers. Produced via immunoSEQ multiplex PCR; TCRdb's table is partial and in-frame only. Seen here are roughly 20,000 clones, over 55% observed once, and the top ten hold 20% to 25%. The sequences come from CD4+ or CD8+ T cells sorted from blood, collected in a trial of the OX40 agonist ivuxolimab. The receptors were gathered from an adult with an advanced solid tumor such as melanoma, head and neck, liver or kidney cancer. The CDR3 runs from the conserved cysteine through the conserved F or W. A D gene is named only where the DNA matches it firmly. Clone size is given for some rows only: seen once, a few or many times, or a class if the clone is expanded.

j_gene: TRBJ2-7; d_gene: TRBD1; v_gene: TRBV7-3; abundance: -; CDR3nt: TGTGCCAGCAGCTTAATAGGAGGACAGGGGCACTCCTACGAGCAGTACTTC; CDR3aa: CASSLIGGQGHSYEQYF
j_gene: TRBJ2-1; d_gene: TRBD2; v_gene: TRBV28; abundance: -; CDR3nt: TGTGCCAGCAGCTCCGGGACTAGCGGGGGCCTAACCTACAATGAGCAGTTCTTC; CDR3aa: CASSSGTSGGLTYNEQFF
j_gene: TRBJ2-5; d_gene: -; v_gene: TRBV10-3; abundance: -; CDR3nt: TGTGCCATCAGTGAGCGGGGGGCCATACAAGAGACCCAGTACTTC; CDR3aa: CAISERGAIQETQYF
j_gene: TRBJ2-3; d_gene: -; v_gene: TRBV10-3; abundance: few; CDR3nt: TGTGCCATCAGCCTCCCAAGTGAGGGCGGGACAGATACGCAGTATTTT; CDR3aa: CAISLPSEGGTDTQYF
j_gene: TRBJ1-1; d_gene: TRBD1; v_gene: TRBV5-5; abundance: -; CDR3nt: TGTGCCAGCAGCACCGGACAGGTTTCGCACACTGAAGCTTTCTTT; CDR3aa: CASSTGQVSHTEAFF
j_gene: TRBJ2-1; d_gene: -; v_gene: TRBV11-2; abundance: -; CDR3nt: TGTGCCAGCAGCTTAGACCCTACTCCGAGCTCCTACAATGAGCAGTTCTTC; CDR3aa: CASSLDPTPSSYNEQFF
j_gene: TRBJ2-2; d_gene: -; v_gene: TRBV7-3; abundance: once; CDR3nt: TGTGCCAGCAGCTTAATAGGGTTATCCGGGGAGCTGTTTTTT; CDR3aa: CASSLIGLSGELFF
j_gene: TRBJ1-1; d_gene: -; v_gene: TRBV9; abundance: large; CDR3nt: TGTGCCAGCAGCCCACCCACAGGGATGAACACTGAAGCTTTCTTT; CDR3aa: CASSPPTGMNTEAFF
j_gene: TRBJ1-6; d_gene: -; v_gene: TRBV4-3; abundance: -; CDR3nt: TGCGCCAGCAGCCAAGACGATTTAGAGGCCTCACCCCTCCACTTT; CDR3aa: CASSQDDLEASPLHF
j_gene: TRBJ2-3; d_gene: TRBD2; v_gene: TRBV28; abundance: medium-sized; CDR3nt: TGTGCCAGCACCCTATCTAGCGGGGGGGACCTAACAGATACGCAGTATTTT; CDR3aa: CASTLSSGGDLTDTQYF
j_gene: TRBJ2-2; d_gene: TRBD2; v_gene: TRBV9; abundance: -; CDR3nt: TGTGCCAGCAGCGCAAGCGGGGGGGCCTCCGGGGAGCTGTTTTTT; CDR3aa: CASSASGGASGELFF
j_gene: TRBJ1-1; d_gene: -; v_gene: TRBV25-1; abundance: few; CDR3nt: TGTGCCAGCAGTCATATGAACACTGAAGCTTTCTTT; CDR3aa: CASSHMNTEAFF
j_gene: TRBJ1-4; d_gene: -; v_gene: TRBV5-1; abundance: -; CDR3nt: TGCGCCAGCAGCCTCCCGGGTATTAAGCTGTTTTTT; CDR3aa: CASSLPGIKLFF
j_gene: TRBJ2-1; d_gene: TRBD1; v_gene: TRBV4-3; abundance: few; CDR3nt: TGCGCCAGCAGCCCTTGGAAAGGGACAGGGTCTGAGCAGTTCTTC; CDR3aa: CASSPWKGTGSEQFF
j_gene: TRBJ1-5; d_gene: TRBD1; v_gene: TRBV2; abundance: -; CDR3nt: TGTGCCAGCAGAGTCAGGGGGGCGGGTCAGCCCCAGCATTTT; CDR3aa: CASRVRGAGQPQHF
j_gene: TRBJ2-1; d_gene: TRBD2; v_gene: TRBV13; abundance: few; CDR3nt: TGTGCCAGCAGCCCTACCCTTGCGGGGGGGCGAAATGAGCAGTTCTTC; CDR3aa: CASSPTLAGGRNEQFF
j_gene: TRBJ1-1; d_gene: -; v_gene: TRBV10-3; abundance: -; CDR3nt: TGTGCCATCAGTGATTTGGGCCTAAGGACTGAAGCTTTCTTT; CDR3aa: CAISDLGLRTEAFF
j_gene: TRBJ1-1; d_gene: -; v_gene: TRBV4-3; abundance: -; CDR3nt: TGCGCCAGCAGCCAGAAGGGACGGGTGAACACTGAAGCTTTCTTT; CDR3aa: CASSQKGRVNTEAFF
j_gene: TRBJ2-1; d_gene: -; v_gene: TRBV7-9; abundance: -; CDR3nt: TGTGCCAGCAGCCCTAACAGGGTGACAAGCAATGAGCAGTTCTTC; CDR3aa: CASSPNRVTSNEQFF
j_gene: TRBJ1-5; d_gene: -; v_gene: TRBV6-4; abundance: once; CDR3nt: TGTGCCAGCAGTTTTCCGGGACATATAACGGGGCAGCCCCAGCATTTT; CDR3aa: CASSFPGHITGQPQHF
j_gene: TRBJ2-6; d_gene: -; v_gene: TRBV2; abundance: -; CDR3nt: TGTGCCAGCAGTGTCAGGAAGGGCTCTGGGGCCAACGTCCTGACTTTC; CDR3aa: CASSVRKGSGANVLTF
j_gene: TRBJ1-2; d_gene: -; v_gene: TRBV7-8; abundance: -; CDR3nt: TGTGCCAGCAGCTTAGCGGTCTCGACCGTGGACCAGAACTATGGCTACACCTTC; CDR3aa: CASSLAVSTVDQNYGYTF
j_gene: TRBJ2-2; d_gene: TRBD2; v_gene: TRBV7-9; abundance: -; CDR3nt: TGTGCCAGCATCCTGGCGGGGGGCACTCCAGGGGAGCTGTTTTTT; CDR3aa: CASILAGGTPGELFF
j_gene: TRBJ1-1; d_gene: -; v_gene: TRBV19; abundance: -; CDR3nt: TGTGCCAGTAGTATTTCGGTTCTAGACATGAACACTGAAGCTTTCTTT; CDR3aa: CASSISVLDMNTEAFF
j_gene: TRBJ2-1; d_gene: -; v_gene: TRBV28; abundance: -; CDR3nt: TGTGCCAGCAGTTTAGTGGGGGAGCCCTACAATGAGCAGTTCTTC; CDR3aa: CASSLVGEPYNEQFF
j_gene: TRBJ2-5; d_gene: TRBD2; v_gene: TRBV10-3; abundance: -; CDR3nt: TGTGCCAGCAGTTATCCCAGCGGGGGCCAAGAGACCCAGTACTTC; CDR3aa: CASSYPSGGQETQYF
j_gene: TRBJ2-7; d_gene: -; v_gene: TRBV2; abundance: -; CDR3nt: TGTGCCAGCGAGGAGTACTACGAGCAGTACTTC; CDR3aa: CASEEYYEQYF
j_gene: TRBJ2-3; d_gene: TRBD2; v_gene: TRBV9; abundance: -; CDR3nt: TGTGCCAGCAGCGTAACTGGACTAGCGGGGTTTATGATCACAGATACGCAGTATTTT; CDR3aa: CASSVTGLAGFMITDTQYF
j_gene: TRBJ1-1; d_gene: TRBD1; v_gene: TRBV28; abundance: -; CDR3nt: TGTGCCAGCAGTTTATGGGGGACAGCTCGAATTAACACTGAAGCTTTCTTT; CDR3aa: CASSLWGTARINTEAFF
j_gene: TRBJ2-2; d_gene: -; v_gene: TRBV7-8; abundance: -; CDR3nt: TGTGCCAGCAGTGGAGCTCGAACCGGGGAGCTGTTTTTT; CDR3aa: CASSGARTGELFF
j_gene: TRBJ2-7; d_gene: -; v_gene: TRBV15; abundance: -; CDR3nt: TGTGCCACCAACCCCGGCAGGGACTACGAGCAGTACTTC; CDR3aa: CATNPGRDYEQYF
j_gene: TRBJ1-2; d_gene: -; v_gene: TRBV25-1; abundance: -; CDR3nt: TGTGCCAGCAGTTACGAGAGAGACCTGAGAGGCTACACCTTC; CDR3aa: CASSYERDLRGYTF
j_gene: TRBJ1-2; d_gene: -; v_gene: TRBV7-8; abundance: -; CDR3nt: TGTGCCAGCAGCGCGGAGGGGGGGCTCACCCTCTATGGCTACACCTTC; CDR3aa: CASSAEGGLTLYGYTF
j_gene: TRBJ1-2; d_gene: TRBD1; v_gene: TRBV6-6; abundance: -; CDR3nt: TGTGCCAGCAGCCCGAACAGGGGGCCTGGCTACACCTTC; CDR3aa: CASSPNRGPGYTF
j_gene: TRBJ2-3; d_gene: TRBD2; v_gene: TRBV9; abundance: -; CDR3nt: TGTGCCAGCAGCGTCGCTAGCGGGGGATCAGATACGCAGTATTTT; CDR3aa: CASSVASGGSDTQYF
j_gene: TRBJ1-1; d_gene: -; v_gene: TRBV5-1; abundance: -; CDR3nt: TGCGCCAGCAGCTTGGGGGTTGGCACTGAAGCTTTCTTT; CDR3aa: CASSLGVGTEAFF
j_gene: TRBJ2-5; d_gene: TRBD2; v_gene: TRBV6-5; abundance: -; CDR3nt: TGTGCCAGCAGTTATTCAACTAGCGGGTCGGCGGAGACCCAGTACTTC; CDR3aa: CASSYSTSGSAETQYF
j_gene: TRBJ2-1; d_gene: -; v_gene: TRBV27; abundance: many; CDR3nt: TGTGCCAGCAGTTACGAGGGGATCTACAATGAGCAGTTCTTC; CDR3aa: CASSYEGIYNEQFF
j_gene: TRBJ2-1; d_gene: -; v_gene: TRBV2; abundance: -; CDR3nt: TGTGCCAGCAGCAACTCGTACAATGAGCAGTTCTTC; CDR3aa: CASSNSYNEQFF
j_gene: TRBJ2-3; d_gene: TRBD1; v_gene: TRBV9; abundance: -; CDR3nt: TGTGCCAGCAGCGTAGCCTTACAGGGGGCGTCACCAGATACGCAGTATTTT; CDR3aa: CASSVALQGASPDTQYF
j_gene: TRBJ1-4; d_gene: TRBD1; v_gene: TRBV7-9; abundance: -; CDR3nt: TGTGCCAGCAGCTTAACAGGGGATAATGAAAAACTGTTTTTT; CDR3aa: CASSLTGDNEKLFF
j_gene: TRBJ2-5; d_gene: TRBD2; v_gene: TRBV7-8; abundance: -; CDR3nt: TGTGCCAGCAGCTTAGCGCTCCTAGCGGGGCTCCAAGAGACCCAGTACTTC; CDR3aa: CASSLALLAGLQETQYF
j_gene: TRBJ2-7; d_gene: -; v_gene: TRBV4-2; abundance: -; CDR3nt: TGTGCCAGCAGCCAAGAGAGGGTAGGAAACGAGCAGTACTTC; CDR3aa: CASSQERVGNEQYF
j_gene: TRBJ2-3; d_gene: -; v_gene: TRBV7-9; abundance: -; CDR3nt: TGTGCCAGCAGCTCGGGCACAGATACGCAGTATTTT; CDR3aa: CASSSGTDTQYF
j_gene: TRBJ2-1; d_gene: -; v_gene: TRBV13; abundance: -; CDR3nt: TGTGCCAGCAGCTTAGCGCAGGGGGGCTACAATGAGCAGTTCTTC; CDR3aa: CASSLAQGGYNEQFF